The 17 T cell receptor beta chains below all came from one sample that was sequenced in a study of long-term antiretroviral therapy in people with HIV (dated by TCRdb to 2021 to 2024). Sequencing of the TRB variable region was done with the immunoSEQ hsTCRB v3.0 assay at survey level resolution. Sourced from immuneACCESS, this table was stored by TCRdb with only in-frame sequences that have V and J called. A share of the clones is absent; for the studies checked, an unresolved V gene accounts for under half, and the remainder has no known explanation. Across this sample there are around 20,000 clones, with approximately 84% seen only once. The top ten clones comprise about 8% of the sample. This material consisted of unsorted PBMCs, taken 0.9 years after starting antiretroviral therapy. The receptors come from a man younger than 35 with HIV.

The rearrangement uses TRBV5-5 and TRBJ1-6; D gene ambiguous. Germline lookup yields CDR1 SGHKS and CDR2 YYEKEE (reference sequence). Deletions cut 0 bases from V and 3 bases from J, with 13 bases between. This CDR3 is 17 amino acids long. The CDR3 spells CASSLGRQTSYNSPLHF. CDR3 DNA sequence: TGTGCCAGCAGCTTGGGGCGCCAGACCAGCTATAATTCACCCCTCCACTTT.

The V and J genes are TRBV27 and TRBJ1-1; no reliable D call. Germline CDR1 reads MNHEY; CDR2 reads SMNVEV (reference sequence). V was pared by 3 bases and J by 3 bases, with 8 bases between. The CDR3 runs 13 residues. CDR3 nucleotide sequence: TGTGCCAGCAGTTTCCGGACCGACACTGAAGCTTTCTTT. The encoded protein is CASSFRTDTEAFF.

A single count supports this clone. The chain couples TRBV27 to TRBJ1-2; D is unresolved. CDR1 MNHEY and CDR2 SMNVEV come from the germline V gene (reference sequence). V dropped 5 bases and J dropped 4 bases, with 14 bases sitting between them. This CDR3 has 14 residues. The CDR3 region is CASSLGPPAYGYTF. The CDR3 nucleotides are TGTGCCAGCAGTCTAGGTCCCCCCGCCTATGGCTACACCTTC.

The chain is built from TRBV29-1 and TRBJ1-1; 12 bases map to TRBD1. Germline V gene sequence: CDR1 SQVTM, CDR2 ANQGSEA. The CDR3 consists of 16 residues. After removal of 1 base from V and 9 bases from J, the junction contained 12 bases not matched to a gene. The CDR3 nucleotides read TGCAGCGTTGAAGCGTTTCTGTGGGACAGGGGGCCCCAAGCTTTCTTT. This sequence encodes CSVEAFLWDRGPQAFF.

V usage is TRBV6-5 and J usage is TRBJ2-6; D not certain. Germline loops: CDR1 MNHEY, CDR2 SVGAGI. The CDR3 has 13 amino acids. The V end lost 9 bases, the J end lost 4 bases, and 10 bases lay between the germline ends. The CDR3 DNA follows: TGTGCCAGATCAGACGCGGGGGCCAACGTCCTGACTTTC. Amino acids: CARSDAGANVLTF.

The rearrangement links TRBV29-1 to TRBJ1-1; TRBD1 might be the D (5 bases). Trimming cost V 7 bases and J 5 bases, with 17 bases left between them. This CDR3 has 13 amino acids. Germline V gene data show CDR1 as SQVTM and CDR2 as ANQGSEA. CDR3 bases: TGCAGCGCCAGGGCGGCCGGGGTGACTGAAGCTTTCTTT. Translation gives CSARAAGVTEAFF.

J is TRBJ1-5 and V is TRBV5-1, with D possibly matching TRBD1 (5 bases). Trimming removed 0 bases at V and 7 bases at J, with 8 bases between. The CDR3 covers 13 residues. Germline CDR1 SGHRS, CDR2 YFSETQ. CDR3: CASSLATDQPQHF. The CDR3 DNA reads as TGCGCCAGCAGCTTGGCGACAGACCAGCCCCAGCATTTT. The full variable domain, in which reference TRBV5-1 and TRBJ1-5 provide the parts outside the CDR3, is KAGVTQTPRYLIKTRGQQVTLSCSPISGHRSVSWYQQTPGQGLQFLFEYFSETQRNKGNFPGRFSGRQFSNSRSEMNVSTLELGDSALYLCASSLATDQPQHFGDGTRLSIL.

The genes are TRBV5-1 and TRBJ1-1; TRBD1 agrees at 7 bases. CDR1 and CDR2 (germline): SGHRS, YFSETQ. The CDR3 contains 15 residues. V was pared by 1 base and J by 5 bases, with 8 bases of the junction left unmatched. CDR3 DNA sequence: TGCGCCAGCAGCTTGTTTTCTACAGGGGAAACTGAAGCTTTCTTT. Translated, it gives CASSLFSTGETEAFF.

The rearrangement uses TRBV6-5 and TRBJ2-1; 8 nucleotides line up with TRBD1. Germline trimming cut 3 bases from V and 6 bases from J; bases unmatched to any gene: 7. Germline CDR1 is MNHEY and CDR2 is SVGAGI. This CDR3 is 15 amino acids long. As DNA, the CDR3 is TGTGCCAGCAGTTATACAGGGGGGCAGGTCAATGAGCAGTTCTTC. Its protein is CASSYTGGQVNEQFF.

The V call is TRBV5-4, the J call TRBJ1-4; D unresolved. Germline values: CDR1 SGHNT, CDR2 YYREEE (reference sequence). This CDR3 contains 17 residues. Trimming left V 4 bases short and J 0 bases short, with 16 bases between. The CDR3 DNA reads TGTGCCAGCAGCCAAGGAGGTGGACCTGCAACTAATGAAAAACTGTTTTTT. It translates to CASSQGGGPATNEKLFF.

This chain links TRBV6-5 with TRBJ2-5; 8 bases line up with TRBD2. The germline CDR1 and CDR2 sequences are MNHEY and SVGAGI. The CDR3 is 15 residues long. Trimming cost V 2 bases and J 4 bases; bases outside gene matches: 6. This CDR3 reads CASSYVAGGPETQYF. CDR3 DNA sequence: TGTGCCAGCAGTTACGTGGCGGGGGGCCCAGAGACCCAGTACTTC.

The gene calls are TRBV7-2 and TRBJ1-1; tentatively, D is TRBD1 (6 bases). Trimming shortened V by 7 bases and J by 5 bases, and 20 bases separated the two germline ends. The CDR3 is 15 amino acids. CDR1 is SGHTA, CDR2 FQGNSA, per germline. The chain's CDR3 is CASTRKGGAGTEAFF. The CDR3 bases are TGTGCCAGCACCCGGAAGGGGGGGGCGGGAACTGAAGCTTTCTTT.

V is TRBV6-1 and J is TRBJ1-4; TRBD1 matches 8 bases. The CDR3 sequence is 14 residues long. The germline V gene encodes CDR1 MNHNS and CDR2 SASEGT. After removal of 2 bases from V and 5 bases from J, the junction contained 1 base not matched to a gene. CDR3 residues: CASSEWTGNEKLFF. Here the CDR3 DNA reads TGTGCCAGCAGTGAATGGACAGGGAATGAAAAACTGTTTTTT.

This chain uses TRBV4-2 with TRBJ2-1; D gene unclear. Germline V gene lookup returns CDR1 LGHNA and CDR2 YNFKEQ. The CDR3 extends over 14 amino acids. Trimming stripped 2 bases from V and 0 bases from J, with 5 bases between. CDR3 sequence (DNA): TGTGCCAGCAGCCAACCAAGCTCCTACAATGAGCAGTTCTTC. It specifies CASSQPSSYNEQFF.

This clone has just a few counts. This chain links TRBV5-1 with TRBJ2-1; no definite D call. The CDR3 is 13 residues long. The germline V and J ends were trimmed by 6 bases and 9 bases, with 16 bases remaining between them. Germline values: CDR1 SGHRS, CDR2 YFSETQ. The CDR3 bases are TGCGCCAGCAATAAAGGAGACGAGAGTGAGCAGTTCTTC. Translating gives CASNKGDESEQFF.

This chain connects TRBV4-1 to TRBJ2-7, with 8 nucleotides matching TRBD1. The CDR3 extends over 15 amino acids. Germline assignment: CDR1 MGHRA and CDR2 YSYEKL. V shed 6 bases, J shed 3 bases, and the junction held 10 bases outside the gene matches. CDR3 sequence: CASSFGQGEGYEQYV. The CDR3 DNA follows: TGCGCCAGCAGTTTCGGACAGGGTGAAGGCTACGAGCAGTACGTC.

This sequence joins TRBV10-1 and TRBJ2-1, with D perhaps matching TRBD1 (6 bases). CDR1 is WNHNN, CDR2 SYGVQD, per germline (reference sequence). This CDR3 has 15 amino acids. V shed 6 bases and J shed 4 bases, with 16 bases lying between them. The CDR3: CASRKTGSFYNEQFF. DNA of the CDR3: TGCGCCAGCAGGAAAACAGGGTCGTTTTACAATGAGCAGTTCTTC.